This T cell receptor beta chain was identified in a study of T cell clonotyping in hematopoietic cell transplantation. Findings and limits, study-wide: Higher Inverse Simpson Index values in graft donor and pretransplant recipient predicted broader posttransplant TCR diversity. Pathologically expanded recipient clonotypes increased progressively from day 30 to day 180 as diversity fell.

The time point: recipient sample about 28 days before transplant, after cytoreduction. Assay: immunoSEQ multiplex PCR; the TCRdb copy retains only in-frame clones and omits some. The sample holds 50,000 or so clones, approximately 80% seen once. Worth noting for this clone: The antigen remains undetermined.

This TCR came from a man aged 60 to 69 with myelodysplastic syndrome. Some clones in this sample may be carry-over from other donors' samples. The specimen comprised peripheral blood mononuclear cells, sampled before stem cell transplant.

In nucleotides, the CDR3 is TGTGCCAGCTCACGAAGTCAGTCTCGCACAGATACGCAGTATTTT. It encodes CASSRSQSRTDTQYF. This chain joins TRBV18 and TRBJ2-3; no clear D gene. Germline V gene sequence: CDR1 KGHSH, CDR2 LQKENI. The CDR3 has 15 amino acids. Trimming pared 4 bases from V and 1 base from J, leaving 12 bases between.